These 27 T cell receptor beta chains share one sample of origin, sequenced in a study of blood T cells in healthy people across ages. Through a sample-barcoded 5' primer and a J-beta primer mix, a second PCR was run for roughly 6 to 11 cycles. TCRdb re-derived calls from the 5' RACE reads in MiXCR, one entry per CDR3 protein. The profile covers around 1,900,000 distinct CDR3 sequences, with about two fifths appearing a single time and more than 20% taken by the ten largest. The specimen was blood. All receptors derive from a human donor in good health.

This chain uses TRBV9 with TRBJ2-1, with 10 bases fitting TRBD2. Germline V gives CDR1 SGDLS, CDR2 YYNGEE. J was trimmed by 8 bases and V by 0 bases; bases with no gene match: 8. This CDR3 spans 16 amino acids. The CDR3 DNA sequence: TGTGCCAGCAGCGTAGAAGGTAGCGGGGGGCAGGATGAGCAGTTCTTC. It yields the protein CASSVEGSGGQDEQFF. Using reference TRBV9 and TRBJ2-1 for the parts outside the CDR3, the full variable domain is DSGVTQTPKHLITATGQRVTLRCSPRSGDLSVYWYQQSLDQGLQFLIQYYNGEERAKGNILERFSAQQFPDLHSELNLSSLELGDSALYFCASSVEGSGGQDEQFFGPGTRLTVL.

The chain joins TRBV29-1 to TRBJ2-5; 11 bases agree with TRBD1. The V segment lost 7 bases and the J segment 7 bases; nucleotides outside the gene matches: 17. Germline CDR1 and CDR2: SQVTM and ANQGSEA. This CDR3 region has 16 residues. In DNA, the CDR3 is TGCAGCGCCGGGACAGGGGGGTCCACCCCCCCGGTGACCCAGTACTTC. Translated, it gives CSAGTGGSTPPVTQYF.

The CDR3 is CSVEFLNGQGGNEQFF. Here the CDR3 DNA reads TGCAGCGTTGAGTTTCTCAACGGACAGGGAGGCAATGAGCAGTTCTTC. This sequence joins TRBV29-1 and TRBJ2-1; 8 bases align to TRBD1. Germline V gene data show CDR1 as SQVTM and CDR2 as ANQGSEA. This CDR3 spans 16 amino acids. Trimming removed 3 bases from V and 6 bases from J; junction bases left unmatched: 13.

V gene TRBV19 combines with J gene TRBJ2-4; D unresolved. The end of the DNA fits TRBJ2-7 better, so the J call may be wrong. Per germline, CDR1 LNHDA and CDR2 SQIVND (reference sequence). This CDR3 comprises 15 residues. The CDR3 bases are TGTGCCAGTAGTGGGGAAAGGAAAAGAGGCTACGAGCAGTACTTC. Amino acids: CASSGERKRGYEQYF.

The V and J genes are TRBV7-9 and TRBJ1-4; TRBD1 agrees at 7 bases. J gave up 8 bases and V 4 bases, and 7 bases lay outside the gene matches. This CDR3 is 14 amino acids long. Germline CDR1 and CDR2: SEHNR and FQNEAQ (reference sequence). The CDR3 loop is CASSSSGTAEKLFF. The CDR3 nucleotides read TGTGCCAGCAGCTCGTCCGGGACAGCAGAAAAACTGTTTTTT.

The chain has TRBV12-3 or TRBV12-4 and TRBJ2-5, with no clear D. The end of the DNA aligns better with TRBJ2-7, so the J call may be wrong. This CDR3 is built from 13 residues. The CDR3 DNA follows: TGTGCCAGCGGGTTAGGGCGTACCTACGAGCAGTACTTC. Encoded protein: CASGLGRTYEQYF.

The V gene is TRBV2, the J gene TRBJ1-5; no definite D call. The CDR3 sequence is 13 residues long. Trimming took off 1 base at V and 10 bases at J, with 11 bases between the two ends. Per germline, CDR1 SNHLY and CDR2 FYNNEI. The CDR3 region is CASSEGGFAPQHF. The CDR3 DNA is TGTGCCAGCAGTGAAGGAGGGTTCGCCCCCCAGCATTTT. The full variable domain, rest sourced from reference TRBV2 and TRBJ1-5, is EPEVTQTPSHQVTQMGQEVILRCVPISNHLYFYWYRQILGQKVEFLVSFYNNEISEKSEIFDDQFSVERPDGSNFTLKIRSTKLEDSAMYFCASSEGGFAPQHFGDGTRLSIL.

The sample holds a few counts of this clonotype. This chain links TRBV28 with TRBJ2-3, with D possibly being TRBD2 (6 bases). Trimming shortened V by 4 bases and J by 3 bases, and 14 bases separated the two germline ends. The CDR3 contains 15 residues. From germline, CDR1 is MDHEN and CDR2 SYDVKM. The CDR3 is CASSSRLLATDTQYF. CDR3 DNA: TGTGCCAGCAGTTCACGCCTCCTAGCGACAGATACGCAGTATTTT.

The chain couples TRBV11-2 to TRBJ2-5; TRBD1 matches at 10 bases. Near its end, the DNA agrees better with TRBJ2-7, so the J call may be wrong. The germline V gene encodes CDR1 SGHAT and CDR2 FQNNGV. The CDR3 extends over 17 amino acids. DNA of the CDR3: TGTGCCAGCAGCTTAGATGGTGGGGACAGGGGCTATTACGAGCAGTACTTC. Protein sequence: CASSLDGGDRGYYEQYF.

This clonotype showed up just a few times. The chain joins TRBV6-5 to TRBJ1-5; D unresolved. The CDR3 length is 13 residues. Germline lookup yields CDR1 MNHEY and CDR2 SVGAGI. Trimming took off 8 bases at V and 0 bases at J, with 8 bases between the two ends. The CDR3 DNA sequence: TGTGCCAGCCGACAATATAGCAATCAGCCCCAGCATTTT. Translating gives CASRQYSNQPQHF.

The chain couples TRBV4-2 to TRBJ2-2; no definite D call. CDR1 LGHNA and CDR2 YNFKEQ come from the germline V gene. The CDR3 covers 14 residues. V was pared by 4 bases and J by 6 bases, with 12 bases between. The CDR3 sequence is CASSLSGDAGELFF. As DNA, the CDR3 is TGTGCCAGCAGCCTTTCTGGCGATGCCGGGGAGCTGTTTTTT.

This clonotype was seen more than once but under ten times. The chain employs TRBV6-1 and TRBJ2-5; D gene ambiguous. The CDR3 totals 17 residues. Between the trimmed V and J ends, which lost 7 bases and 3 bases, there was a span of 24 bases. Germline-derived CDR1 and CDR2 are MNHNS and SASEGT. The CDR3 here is CASNVPPHQQFKETQYF. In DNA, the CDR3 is TGTGCCAGCAACGTACCCCCTCATCAACAGTTTAAAGAGACCCAGTACTTC.

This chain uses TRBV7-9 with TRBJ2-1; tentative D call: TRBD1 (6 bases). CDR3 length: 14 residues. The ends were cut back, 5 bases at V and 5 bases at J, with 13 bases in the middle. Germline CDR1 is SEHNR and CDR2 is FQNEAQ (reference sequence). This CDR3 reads CASSIRDTNNEQFF. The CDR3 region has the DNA TGTGCCAGCAGCATACGGGACACCAACAATGAGCAGTTCTTC.

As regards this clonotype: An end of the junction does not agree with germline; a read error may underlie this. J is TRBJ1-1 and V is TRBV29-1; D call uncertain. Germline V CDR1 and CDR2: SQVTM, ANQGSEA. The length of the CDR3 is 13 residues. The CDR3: CSTIEGRNTEAFF. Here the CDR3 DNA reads TGCAGCACAATAGAGGGCCGGAACACTGAGGCTTTCTTT. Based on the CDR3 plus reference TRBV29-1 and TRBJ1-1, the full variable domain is SAVISQKPSRDICQRGTSLTIQCQVDSQVTMMFWYRQQPGQSLTLIATANQGSEATYESGFVIDKFPISRPNLTFSTLTVSNMSPEDSSIYLCSTIEGRNTEAFFGQGTRLTVV.

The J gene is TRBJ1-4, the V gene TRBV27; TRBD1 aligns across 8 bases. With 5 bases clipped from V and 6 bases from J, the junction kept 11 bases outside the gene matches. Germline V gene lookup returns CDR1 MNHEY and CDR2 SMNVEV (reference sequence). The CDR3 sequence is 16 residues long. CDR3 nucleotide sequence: TGTGCCAGCAGTGTAGGGACAGGTGGGATCTATGAAAAACTGTTTTTT. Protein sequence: CASSVGTGGIYEKLFF.

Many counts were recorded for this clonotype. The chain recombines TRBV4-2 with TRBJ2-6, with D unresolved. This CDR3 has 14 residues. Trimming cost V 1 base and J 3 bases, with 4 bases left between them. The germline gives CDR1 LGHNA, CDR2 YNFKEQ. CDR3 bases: TGTGCCAGCAGCCAAGGGGATGGGGCCAACGTCCTGACTTTC. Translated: CASSQGDGANVLTF.

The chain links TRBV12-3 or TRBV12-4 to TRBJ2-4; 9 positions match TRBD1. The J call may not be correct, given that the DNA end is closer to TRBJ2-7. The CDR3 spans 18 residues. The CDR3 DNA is TGTGCCAGCAGCCCCACAATGACAGGGGGGAGTAGGAGGGACGAGCAGTACTTC. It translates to CASSPTMTGGSRRDEQYF.

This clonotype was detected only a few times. The CDR3 region has the DNA TGTGCCAGCAGTTATAACCAGATAGCGGGGGGGATGTCACCCCACATGACCTACAATGAGCAGTTCTTC. Translation: CASSYNQIAGGMSPHMTYNEQFF. V gene TRBV7-3 combines with J gene TRBJ2-1, with 11 bases identical to TRBD2. CDR3 length: 23 amino acids. V gave up 6 bases and J gave up 2 bases; unmatched junction bases: 27. Looked up from germline, CDR1 is SGHTA and CDR2 is FQGTGA.

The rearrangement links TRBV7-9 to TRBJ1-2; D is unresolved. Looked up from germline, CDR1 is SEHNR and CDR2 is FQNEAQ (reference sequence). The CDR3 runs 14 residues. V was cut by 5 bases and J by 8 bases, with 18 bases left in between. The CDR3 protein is CASSLLRTEGGYTF. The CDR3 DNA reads TGTGCCAGCAGCCTACTTCGGACCGAGGGAGGCTACACCTTC.

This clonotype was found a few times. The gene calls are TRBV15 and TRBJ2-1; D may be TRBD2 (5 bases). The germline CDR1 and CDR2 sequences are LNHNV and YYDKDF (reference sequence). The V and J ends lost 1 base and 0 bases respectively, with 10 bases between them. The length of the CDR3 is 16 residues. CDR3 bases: TGTGCCACCAGCAGAGGGGAAGGGAGCTCCTACAATGAGCAGTTCTTC. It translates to CATSRGEGSSYNEQFF.

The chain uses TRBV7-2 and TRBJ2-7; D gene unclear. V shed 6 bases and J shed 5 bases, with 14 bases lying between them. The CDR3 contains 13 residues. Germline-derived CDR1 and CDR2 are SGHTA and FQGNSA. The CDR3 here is CASSLQSIDEQYF. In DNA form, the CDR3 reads TGTGCCAGCAGTCTACAGAGTATTGACGAGCAGTACTTC.

The CDR3 region has the DNA TGTGCCAGCAGCTCCCAGCGGGCCCGCTCCTACAATGAGCAGTTCTTC. Its translation: CASSSQRARSYNEQFF. V gene TRBV7-9 combines with J gene TRBJ2-1; maybe TRBD2 (6 bases). V was cut by 4 bases and J by 0 bases, with 13 bases left in between. The CDR3 contains 16 residues. The germline gives CDR1 SEHNR, CDR2 FQNEAQ (reference sequence).

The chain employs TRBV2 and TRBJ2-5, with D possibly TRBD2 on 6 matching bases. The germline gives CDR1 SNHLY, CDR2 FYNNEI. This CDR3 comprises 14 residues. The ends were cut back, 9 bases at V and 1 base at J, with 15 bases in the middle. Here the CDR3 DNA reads TGTGCCAGTTTCACCCGGGACTCCCAAGAGACCCAGTACTTC. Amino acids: CASFTRDSQETQYF.

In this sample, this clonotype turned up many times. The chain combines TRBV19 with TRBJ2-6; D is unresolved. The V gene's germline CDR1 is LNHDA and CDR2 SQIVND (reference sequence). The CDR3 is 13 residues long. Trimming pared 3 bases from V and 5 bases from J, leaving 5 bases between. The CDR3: CASSIRRANVLTF. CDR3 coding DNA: TGTGCCAGTAGTATCCGCAGGGCCAACGTCCTGACTTTC.

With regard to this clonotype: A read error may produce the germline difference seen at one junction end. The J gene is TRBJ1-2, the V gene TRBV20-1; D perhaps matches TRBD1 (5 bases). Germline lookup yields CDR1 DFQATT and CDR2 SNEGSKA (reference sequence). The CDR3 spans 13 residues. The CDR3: CRARGPRDAGYTF. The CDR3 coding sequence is TGCAGGGCTAGGGGCCCCCGGGATGCTGGCTACACCTTC.

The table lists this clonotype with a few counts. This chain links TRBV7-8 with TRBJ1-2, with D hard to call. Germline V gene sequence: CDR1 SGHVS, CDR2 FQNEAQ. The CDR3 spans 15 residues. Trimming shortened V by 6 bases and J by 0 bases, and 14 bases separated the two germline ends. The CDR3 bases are TGTGCCAGCAGTTTCAGGACCCGAGCTAACTATGGCTACACCTTC. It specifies CASSFRTRANYGYTF.

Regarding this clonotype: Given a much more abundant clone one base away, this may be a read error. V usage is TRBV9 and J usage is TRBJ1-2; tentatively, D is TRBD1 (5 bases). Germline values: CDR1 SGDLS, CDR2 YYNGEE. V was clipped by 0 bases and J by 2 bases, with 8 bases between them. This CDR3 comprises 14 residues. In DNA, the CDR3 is TGTGCCAGCAGCGTAGGGGAGGGGAACTATGGCTACACCTTC. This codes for CASSVGEGNYGYTF.